The next 32 T cell receptor beta chains were all read from a single sample in a study of control samples from healthy donors and cancer patients. TCRdb keeps only in-frame clones here, not all; method: immunoSEQ multiplex PCR. The sample shows fewer than 90,000 clones, over 75% of them seen only once. Sequences were obtained from blood. All receptors come from a woman in her forties or fifties in good health.

The chain has TRBV2 and TRBJ2-3, with D perhaps matching TRBD2 (5 bases). This CDR3 is 11 amino acids long. Germline CDR1 is SNHLY and CDR2 is FYNNEI. Trimming removed 9 bases from V and 4 bases from J, with 8 bases in between. The CDR3 DNA reads TGTGCCAGTTCAGCGGCAGATACGCAGTATTTT. Protein product: CASSAADTQYF.

The chain uses TRBV5-4 and TRBJ2-3, with D possibly matching TRBD2 (5 bases). CDR1 and CDR2 (germline): SGHNT, YYREEE (reference sequence). There are 14 residues in the CDR3. Trimming pared 3 bases from V and 6 bases from J, leaving 14 bases between. The CDR3 region has the DNA TGTGCCAGCAGCTCACTAGGGCTACCCGATACGCAGTATTTT. It translates to CASSSLGLPDTQYF.

This sequence joins TRBV12-3 or TRBV12-4 and TRBJ1-5, with D uncertain. The CDR3 consists of 13 residues. Trimming left V 5 bases short and J 3 bases short, with 8 bases between. Written as DNA, the CDR3 is TGTGCCAGCAGTGGTCCAGTCAATCAGCCCCAGCATTTT. Protein sequence: CASSGPVNQPQHF.

The rearrangement joins TRBV7-8 to TRBJ1-1; D possibly corresponds to TRBD1 (6 bases). Germline CDR1 reads SGHVS; CDR2 reads FQNEAQ. CDR3 length: 14 residues. Trimming shortened V by 7 bases and J by 5 bases, and 17 bases separated the two germline ends. CDR3 in DNA: TGTGCCAGCACCACCAGTACAGGGAGGACTGAAGCTTTCTTT. Protein sequence: CASTTSTGRTEAFF. Looking up the rest from reference TRBV7-8 and TRBJ1-1 gives the full variable domain: GAGVSQSPRYKVAKRGQDVALRCDPISGHVSLFWYQQALGQGPEFLTYFQNEAQLDKSGLPSDRFFAERPEGSVSTLKIQRTQQEDSAVYLCASTTSTGRTEAFFGQGTRLTVV.

The chain combines TRBV5-4 with TRBJ2-3; no firm D call. V was trimmed by 0 bases and J by 5 bases, leaving 7 bases between them. There are 13 residues in the CDR3. From germline, CDR1 is SGHNT and CDR2 YYREEE (reference sequence). CDR3 loop: CASSLVSGDTQYF. The CDR3 DNA reads as TGTGCCAGCAGCTTGGTCTCTGGAGATACGCAGTATTTT. Drawing the rest from reference TRBV5-4 and TRBJ2-3, the complete variable domain is ETGVTQSPTHLIKTRGQQVTLRCSSQSGHNTVSWYQQALGQGPQFIFQYYREEENGRGNFPPRFSGLQFPNYSSELNVNALELDDSALYLCASSLVSGDTQYFGPGTRLTVL.

The chain joins TRBV11-3 to TRBJ2-3, with D possibly TRBD1 on 5 matching bases. Deletions cut 4 bases from V and 4 bases from J, with 12 bases between. Germline CDR1 and CDR2: SGHNT and YENEEA. This CDR3 is built from 14 residues. The DNA of the CDR3 is TGTGCCAGCAGCTCCAGGGTTGCCCCAGATACGCAGTATTTT. Protein: CASSSRVAPDTQYF.

This rearrangement joins TRBV5-6 to TRBJ1-2, with D possibly TRBD1 on 5 matching bases. V lost 2 bases and J lost 4, with 12 bases in between. This CDR3 contains 14 residues. Germline V gene sequence: CDR1 SGHDT, CDR2 YYEEEE. This CDR3 is CASSFLGRAYGYTF. The CDR3 DNA reads TGTGCCAGCAGCTTTTTGGGCAGGGCCTATGGCTACACCTTC.

The chain links TRBV7-8 to TRBJ1-2; 8 nucleotides align to TRBD1. The CDR3 is 13 amino acids. V gave up 3 bases and J gave up 7 bases; unmatched junction bases: 4. The V gene's germline CDR1 is SGHVS and CDR2 FQNEAQ. The CDR3 DNA sequence: TGTGCCAGCAGCTTCGTGGGGACAGGTGGCTACACCTTC. Translated, it gives CASSFVGTGGYTF.

The chain has TRBV29-1 and TRBJ2-3; TRBD2 is a possible D gene (7 bases). Trimming cost V 6 bases and J 4 bases, with 20 bases left between them. Germline V gene sequence: CDR1 SQVTM, CDR2 ANQGSEA. This CDR3 contains 15 residues. The chain's CDR3 is CSVVDWGGGSDTQYF. Here the CDR3 DNA reads TGCAGCGTCGTGGATTGGGGCGGGGGCTCAGATACGCAGTATTTT.

The chain links TRBV12-5 to TRBJ1-5, with 7 bases matching TRBD1. J was trimmed by 5 bases and V by 5 bases; bases with no gene match: 6. CDR3 length equals 14 residues. Germline V CDR1 and CDR2: LGHNT, FRNRAP. The CDR3 nucleotides read TGTGCTAGTGGTCAAACAGGGGCGTATCAGCCCCAGCATTTT. It yields the protein CASGQTGAYQPQHF.

The gene calls are TRBV6-5 and TRBJ1-6; D not certain. V was shortened by 4 bases and J by 7 bases, with 17 bases between the two germline ends. This CDR3 has 16 residues. Germline assignment: CDR1 MNHEY and CDR2 SVGAGI. CDR3 residues: CASSFERPGGNSPLHF. CDR3 sequence (DNA): TGTGCCAGCAGTTTCGAACGACCGGGAGGGAATTCACCCCTCCACTTT.

This chain connects TRBV4-1 to TRBJ1-3; D gene ambiguous. Germline V CDR1 and CDR2: MGHRA, YSYEKL. CDR3 length: 13 amino acids. The V end was cut by 2 bases, the J end by 6 bases, with 8 bases between. The CDR3 DNA reads TGCGCCAGCAGCCAAATTAATCCAAACACCATATATTTT. Amino acids: CASSQINPNTIYF.

The chain links TRBV2 to TRBJ1-4; no definite D call. Germline-derived CDR1 and CDR2 are SNHLY and FYNNEI. CDR3 length: 16 amino acids. Trimming took 5 bases from V and 0 from J, leaving 13 bases between them. In DNA form, the CDR3 reads TGTGCCAGCAGTCCACCGCGAACGACAACTAATGAAAAACTGTTTTTT. It yields the protein CASSPPRTTTNEKLFF.

This sequence joins TRBV7-2 and TRBJ1-2, with D perhaps matching TRBD1 (6 bases). Germline CDR1 SGHTA, CDR2 FQGNSA. The CDR3 runs 14 residues. V was clipped by 1 base and J by 8 bases, with 14 bases between them. The CDR3 protein is CASSLVGGERGYTF. DNA of the CDR3: TGTGCCAGCAGCTTAGTAGGGGGGGAACGAGGCTACACCTTC.

The chain joins TRBV6-5 to TRBJ1-2; tentative D call: TRBD1 (5 bases). CDR3 length: 13 amino acids. CDR1 is MNHEY and CDR2 is SVGAGI in the germline V gene. V was clipped by 8 bases and J by 4 bases, with 14 bases between them. Here the CDR3 reads CASARELLYGYTF. The CDR3 DNA reads as TGTGCCAGCGCCAGGGAACTCCTCTATGGCTACACCTTC.

The chain has TRBV5-1 and TRBJ2-7; D is possibly TRBD2 (5 bases). Deletions cut 3 bases from V and 0 bases from J, with 16 bases between. CDR3 length: 16 amino acids. Looked up from germline, CDR1 is SGHRS and CDR2 is YFSETQ. CDR3 region: CASSSRDGVSSYEQYF. The CDR3 coding sequence is TGCGCCAGCAGCTCCCGGGATGGGGTTAGCTCCTACGAGCAGTACTTC.

The genes are TRBV6-6 and TRBJ1-4; D gene unclear. Trimming removed 3 bases at V and 0 bases at J, with 5 bases between. The CDR3 extends over 14 amino acids. Germline loops: CDR1 MNHNY, CDR2 SVGAGI (reference sequence). The CDR3: CASSYLATNEKLFF. DNA for the CDR3: TGTGCCAGCAGTTATTTGGCAACTAATGAAAAACTGTTTTTT.

The genes are TRBV5-1 and TRBJ2-7, with 7 bases fitting TRBD1. The CDR3 sequence is 14 residues long. Losses at the gene ends were 4 bases for V and 3 bases for J; bases not matched to a gene: 7. Germline V gives CDR1 SGHRS, CDR2 YFSETQ. CDR3 protein: CASSIQGVGYEQYF. DNA of the CDR3: TGCGCCAGCAGCATTCAGGGGGTAGGCTACGAGCAGTACTTC.

This chain uses TRBV6-6 with TRBJ1-2; TRBD1 aligns across 7 bases. Germline loops: CDR1 MNHNY, CDR2 SVGAGI (reference sequence). This CDR3 spans 12 amino acids. Losses at the gene ends were 6 bases for V and 6 bases for J; bases not matched to a gene: 4. CDR3 sequence (DNA): TGTGCCAGCAGGACAGGGAACGATGGCTACACCTTC. This codes for CASRTGNDGYTF.

The rearrangement links TRBV12-3 or TRBV12-4 to TRBJ1-5; 7 bases map to TRBD1. Losses at the gene ends were 5 bases for V and 9 bases for J; bases not matched to a gene: 7. The CDR3 has 13 residues. DNA of the CDR3: TGTGCCAGCAGTAAACAGGGGAAGCTGCCCCAGCATTTT. Its translation is CASSKQGKLPQHF.

This rearrangement joins TRBV6-5 to TRBJ1-5; D unclear. This CDR3 contains 13 residues. V was clipped by 8 bases and J by 3 bases, with 11 bases between them. Per the germline V gene, CDR1 is MNHEY and CDR2 is SVGAGI. The CDR3 sequence is CASANSHNQPQHF. DNA for the CDR3: TGTGCCAGCGCGAACTCCCACAATCAGCCCCAGCATTTT.

CDR3 loop: CASSLWTSGGLQETQYF. Here the CDR3 DNA reads TGTGCCAGCAGCCTTTGGACTAGCGGGGGGCTACAAGAGACCCAGTACTTC. The chain combines TRBV11-2 with TRBJ2-5, with TRBD2 matching over 14 bases. The CDR3 covers 17 residues. CDR1 is SGHAT and CDR2 is FQNNGV in the germline V gene. Trimming took 5 bases from V and 2 from J; bases not matched to a gene: 7. Together with reference TRBV11-2 and TRBJ2-5, the CDR3 gives the full variable domain: EAGVAQSPRYKIIEKRQSVAFWCNPISGHATLYWYQQILGQGPKLLIQFQNNGVVDDSQLPKDRFSAERLKGVDSTLKIQPAKLEDSAVYLCASSLWTSGGLQETQYFGPGTRLLVL.

The chain is built from TRBV7-2 and TRBJ1-2; 10 bases match TRBD1. The CDR3 contains 15 residues. The V segment lost 6 bases and the J segment 5 bases; nucleotides outside the gene matches: 9. Germline values: CDR1 SGHTA, CDR2 FQGNSA. CDR3: CASSVTGTGVYGYTF. The DNA for the CDR3 is TGTGCCAGCAGTGTAACCGGGACAGGGGTATATGGCTACACCTTC.

This clone turned up a few times. CDR3 sequence reads: CASRLGQLNEKLFF. CDR3 DNA sequence: TGTGCCAGCAGACTCGGACAACTGAATGAAAAACTGTTTTTT. V usage is TRBV3-1 (or the pseudogene TRBV3-2) and J usage is TRBJ1-4, with D possibly TRBD1 on 5 matching bases. Trimming left V 6 bases short and J 5 bases short, with 13 bases between. Germline loops: CDR1 LGHDT, CDR2 YNNKEL (reference sequence). This CDR3 is 14 amino acids long.

The gene calls are TRBV2 and TRBJ2-3; a possible D gene is TRBD2 (7 bases). The CDR3 runs to 15 residues. CDR1 and CDR2 (germline): SNHLY, FYNNEI. V lost 3 bases, J lost 2 bases, and 12 bases lay in between. CDR3 sequence (DNA): TGTGCCAGCAGTGACGGGGGGCCTTTCACAGATACGCAGTATTTT. Its translation: CASSDGGPFTDTQYF.

The chain recombines TRBV2 with TRBJ2-2; no clear D gene. CDR3 size: 15 residues. Germline V gene sequence: CDR1 SNHLY, CDR2 FYNNEI. V dropped 7 bases and J dropped 0 bases, with 12 bases sitting between them. The CDR3 sequence is CASISQFSNTGELFF. CDR3 nucleotide sequence: TGTGCCAGCATCTCTCAGTTTTCGAACACCGGGGAGCTGTTTTTT.

The chain combines TRBV3-1 (or the pseudogene TRBV3-2) with TRBJ2-3; 7 bases align to TRBD2. Germline trimming cut 1 base from V and 6 bases from J; bases unmatched to any gene: 4. This CDR3 spans 14 amino acids. Germline CDR1 and CDR2: LGHDT and YNNKEL (reference sequence). The DNA for the CDR3 is TGTGCCAGCAGCCAAGGCGCGGGGGAGGATACGCAGTATTTT. Amino acids: CASSQGAGEDTQYF.

The rearrangement joins TRBV25-1 to TRBJ1-6; D call uncertain. The CDR3 extends over 14 amino acids. Per germline, CDR1 MGHDK and CDR2 SYGVNS. V was shortened by 0 bases and J by 7 bases, with 7 bases between the two germline ends. CDR3 nucleotide sequence: TGTGCCAGCAGTGAATACATAGAAAATTCACCCCTCCACTTT. It encodes CASSEYIENSPLHF.

The chain recombines TRBV4-1 with TRBJ1-2; the match to TRBD1 covers 7 bases. Germline lookup yields CDR1 MGHRA and CDR2 YSYEKL. Trimming removed 1 base from V and 6 bases from J; junction bases left unmatched: 5. The CDR3 runs 14 residues. CDR3 in DNA: TGCGCCAGCAGCCAAGTGGTCAGGGGGAATGGCTACACCTTC. Amino acids: CASSQVVRGNGYTF.

This clone was seen just once. The rearrangement joins TRBV18 to TRBJ1-6; TRBD1 matches at 11 bases. This CDR3 region has 13 residues. V shed 8 bases and J 8 bases; nucleotides not matched to a gene: 2. Germline loops: CDR1 KGHSH, CDR2 LQKENI. DNA of the CDR3: TGTGCCAGCGCGGGACAGGGGGATTCACCCCTCCACTTT. This codes for CASAGQGDSPLHF.

This clone was observed a few times. CDR3 in DNA: TGTGCCAGCAGGGATGACAGGGCCTGGGAGCTGTTTTTT. It yields the protein CASRDDRAWELFF. The chain is built from TRBV2 and TRBJ2-2; 7 bases match TRBD1. Germline loops: CDR1 SNHLY, CDR2 FYNNEI. The CDR3 is made up of 13 amino acids. V lost 6 bases and J lost 9; bases outside the gene matches: 7. Looking up the rest from reference TRBV2 and TRBJ2-2 gives the full variable domain: EPEVTQTPSHQVTQMGQEVILRCVPISNHLYFYWYRQILGQKVEFLVSFYNNEISEKSEIFDDQFSVERPDGSNFTLKIRSTKLEDSAMYFCASRDDRAWELFFGEGSRLTVL.

The chain links TRBV6-1 to TRBJ1-3; D uncertain. V lost 2 bases to trimming and J lost 4 bases, with 12 bases between them. Germline V gene sequence: CDR1 MNHNS, CDR2 SASEGT. The CDR3 runs to 15 residues. CDR3 residues: CASSEIPTRGNTIYF. CDR3 in DNA: TGTGCCAGCAGTGAAATCCCGACAAGAGGAAACACCATATATTTT.